A selection of T cell receptor beta chains follows, all from one sample in a study of T cell repertoires in cytomegalovirus infection. TCRdb analysed the reads with MiXCR anew, one entry per CDR3 protein. The sample includes under 350,000 distinct CDR3 sequences, over 7.5% of them seen just once. Input material: PBMCs. Receptors were obtained from a human donor in good health (CMV status not recorded). Some clones in this sample may be carry-over from other donors' samples. The CDR3 runs from the conserved cysteine through the conserved F or W. A D gene is named only where the DNA matches it firmly. Clone size is shown for a subset of rows, as once, few, many or a class of expanded clone.

clone_size d_call j_call v_call cdr3_aa cdr3_nt
- - TRBJ1-2 TRBV5-6 CASRTGSELYGYTF TGTGCCAGCAGGACCGGGTCAGAACTCTATGGCTACACCTTC
few - TRBJ2-5 TRBV27 CASRPRGRGLTQYF TGTGCCAGCAGACCCCGAGGTCGGGGTTTGACCCAGTACTTC
- TRBD2 TRBJ2-2 TRBV11-2 CASSLVLAGSADGELFF TGTGCCAGCAGCTTAGTGCTAGCGGGATCCGCGGACGGGGAGCTGTTTTTT
many - TRBJ2-5 TRBV7-2 CASSTQQGTGETQYF TGTGCCAGCAGCACCCAACAGGGAACGGGGGAGACCCAGTACTTC
- - TRBJ1-1 TRBV11-1 CASSLYGTPYTEAFF TGTGCCAGCAGCTTATATGGGACACCCTACACTGAAGCTTTCTTT
many - TRBJ1-4 TRBV7-9 CASSLVRSTNEKLFF TGTGCCAGCAGCTTAGTCCGGTCAACTAATGAAAAACTGTTTTTT
few TRBD2 TRBJ2-7 TRBV6-5 CASSYRTSGFPYEQYF TGTGCCAGCAGTTACAGGACTAGCGGGTTCCCCTACGAGCAGTACTTC
many - TRBJ2-7 TRBV4-2 CASSQDLGLPTYEQYF TGTGCCAGCAGCCAAGATTTGGGACTCCCTACCTACGAGCAGTACTTC
few TRBD1 TRBJ2-5 TRBV2 CATRVDRGGETQYF TGTGCCACCAGAGTGGACAGGGGAGGAGAGACCCAGTACTTC
- - TRBJ2-3 TRBV20-1 CSARVGGADTQYF TGCAGTGCTAGAGTTGGGGGCGCAGATACGCAGTATTTT
many - TRBJ1-1 TRBV7-2 CASSLSLGGINTEAFF TGTGCCAGCAGCTTATCTCTAGGAGGAATCAACACTGAAGCTTTCTTT
many - TRBJ2-5 TRBV7-8 CASSRSLGTTQETQYF TGTGCCAGCAGCCGGAGCCTCGGGACCACCCAAGAGACCCAGTACTTC
few - TRBJ1-5 TRBV6-1 CASRSFRSQPFSNQPQHF TGTGCCAGCAGATCTTTTAGGAGCCAGCCGTTTAGCAATCAGCCCCAGCATTTT
many TRBD2 TRBJ2-7 TRBV7-2 CASSATSLYEQYF TGTGCCAGCAGCGCGACTAGCCTCTACGAGCAGTACTTC
few TRBD1 TRBJ2-3 TRBV7-2 CASSSGQGMDTQYF TGTGCCAGCAGCTCTGGACAGGGGATGGATACGCAGTATTTT
many - TRBJ2-1 TRBV6-6 CASSYLENEQFF TGTGCCAGCAGTTACCTTGAAAATGAGCAGTTCTTC
few TRBD1 TRBJ1-5 TRBV6-2/TRBV6-3 CASRYHRGGQPQHF TGTGCCAGCAGATATCACAGGGGCGGGCAGCCCCAGCATTTT
few - TRBJ2-1 TRBV20-1 CSADRVEIYNEQFF TGCAGTGCTGACCGAGTTGAGATCTACAATGAGCAGTTCTTC
- TRBD1 TRBJ2-4 TRBV28 CASSSQGVKNIQYF TGTGCCAGCAGTTCCCAGGGGGTCAAAAACATTCAGTACTTC
- TRBD1 TRBJ2-3 TRBV2 CASSGSQGQGRAQYF TGTGCCAGCAGTGGAAGTCAAGGACAGGGAAGGGCGCAGTATTTT
many TRBD1 TRBJ2-7 TRBV28 CASSWQGARHNEQYF TGTGCCAGCAGTTGGCAGGGGGCGCGGCACAACGAGCAGTACTTC
few - TRBJ1-1 TRBV10-3 CATRAAVMNTEAFF TGTGCCACCAGGGCGGCAGTCATGAACACTGAAGCTTTCTTT
- TRBD1 TRBJ2-2 TRBV27 CASRPTGTYTGELFF TGTGCCAGCAGACCGACAGGGACCTACACCGGGGAGCTGTTTTTT
many TRBD1 TRBJ2-2 TRBV12-3/TRBV12-4 CASRDRDRSYTGELFF TGTGCCAGCAGGGATAGGGACAGGTCATACACCGGGGAGCTGTTTTTT
- - TRBJ2-5 TRBV7-9 CAGSFPRALGETQYF TGTGCCGGCAGCTTCCCTCGGGCCCTGGGGGAGACCCAGTACTTC
few - TRBJ1-5 TRBV3-1 CASSQGTLANQPQHF TGTGCCAGCAGCCAAGGGACACTGGCGAATCAGCCCCAGCATTTT
few - TRBJ1-4 TRBV28 CATCRATNEKLFF TGTGCCACTTGCAGAGCAACTAATGAAAAACTGTTTTTT
- TRBD2 TRBJ2-5 TRBV7-8 CASSLGAGGYQETQYF TGTGCCAGCAGCTTAGGAGCGGGGGGGTACCAAGAGACCCAGTACTTC